This T cell receptor beta chain was recovered during a study of blood T cell repertoires in COVID-19. Sequencing used immunoSEQ multiplex PCR; TCRdb keeps in-frame clones, though not all of them. The table has 95,000 to 120,000 clones, around 85% seen once. Sequencing used peripheral blood. This receptor was identified in a woman in her fifties or sixties with COVID-19, enrolled during active disease.

CDR3 in amino acids: CASRQGWTGELFF. CDR3 sequence (DNA): TGTGCCAGCAGGCAGGGGTGGACCGGGGAGCTGTTTTTT. The chain uses TRBV6-6 and TRBJ2-2; perhaps TRBD1 as D (6 bases). Trimming cost V 6 bases and J 5 bases, with 10 bases left between them. From germline, CDR1 is MNHNY and CDR2 SVGAGI (reference sequence). This CDR3 comprises 13 residues.